A selection of T cell receptor beta chains follows, all from one sample in a study of blood T cells in healthy people across ages. TCRdb reanalysed the 5' RACE reads using MiXCR and keeps one entry per CDR3 protein. The table includes about 760,000 distinct CDR3 sequences, 56% detected once. Input material: blood. Every receptor here comes from a man in his forties or fifties in good health. The conserved cysteine and the conserved F or W are not part of the CDR3 here. Only part of the rows carry a size: once, few, many, or a class if the clone is expanded.

j_call cdr3_length v_call clone_size cdr3_aa
TRBJ1-2 16 TRBV7-2 many ASSLTDDSRWSNYGYT
TRBJ1-6 12 TRBV7-8 - ASSKGTANSPLH
TRBJ2-1 13 TRBV9 few ASSVGQGSYNEQF
TRBJ2-1 14 TRBV29-1 few SVDSPGQGTFAPRF
TRBJ2-1 17 TRBV5-1 - ASSLSEGMYLPAYNEQF
TRBJ1-5 13 TRBV7-2 - ASSLRRGGNQPQH
TRBJ2-1 15 TRBV12-3/TRBV12-4 few ASSLVLAIGFNNEQF
TRBJ2-5 15 TRBV20-1 - SVVPRHGVRPGETQY
TRBJ1-2 11 TRBV20-1 - SAHRGRSEGYT
TRBJ2-3 13 TRBV27 few ASSFSSGGTDTQY
TRBJ2-7 10 TRBV25-1 - ASSVTSWEQY
TRBJ1-2 13 TRBV9 many ASSVAAEKSYGYT